The rows below give T cell receptor beta chains drawn from one sample of a study of blood T cells in healthy people across ages. One entry per CDR3 protein, called by TCRdb with MiXCR from the 5' RACE reads. Among 550,000 to 800,000 distinct CDR3 sequences, roughly 32% were seen once, and the ten largest hold less than 20%. Sequencing used blood. Receptors originate from a woman older than 75 in good health. CDR3s include the opening cysteine and the closing phenylalanine or tryptophan. Fields, in order: D gene, V gene, J gene, clone size, CDR3 protein, CDR3 DNA. The D gene is left open where the match is weak. The size field is filled for only some rows; it gives once, few, many or a size class.

TRBD1	TRBV5-1	TRBJ2-1	many	CATKPGQDYNEQFF	TGCGCCACCAAGCCGGGACAGGACTACAATGAGCAGTTCTTC
-	TRBV15	TRBJ1-4	-	CATSRAAIEKLFF	TGTGCCACCAGCAGAGCTGCCATTGAAAAACTGTTTTTT
TRBD1	TRBV6-2/TRBV6-3	TRBJ2-2	-	CASSYWGQGTNTGELFF	TGTGCCAGCAGTTACTGGGGACAGGGCACGAACACCGGGGAGCTGTTTTTT
TRBD2	TRBV20-1	TRBJ2-5	-	CSANGGGWETQYF	TGCAGTGCAAACGGCGGGGGTTGGGAGACCCAGTACTTC
-	TRBV29-1	TRBJ2-2	-	CSVESYATRGFDRELFF	TGCAGCGTTGAATCTTATGCAACGCGAGGTTTCGACAGGGAGCTGTTTTTT
-	TRBV2	TRBJ2-5	-	CASSDDRKETQYF	TGTGCCAGCTCTGACGACAGGAAGGAGACCCAGTACTTC
TRBD1	TRBV12-3/TRBV12-4	TRBJ1-2	-	CASSPEDRALNYGYTF	TGTGCCAGTAGTCCAGAGGACAGGGCTTTAAACTATGGCTACACCTTC
TRBD2	TRBV3-1	TRBJ2-1	-	CACSHAGGRNEQFF	TGTGCCTGCAGCCACGCGGGGGGGCGAAATGAGCAGTTCTTC
-	TRBV20-1	TRBJ2-7	many	CSARRAGWQDEQYF	TGCAGTGCTAGACGGGCGGGCTGGCAGGACGAGCAGTACTTC
TRBD1	TRBV5-1	TRBJ2-5	many	CASSLEGTGKETQYF	TGCGCCAGCAGCTTGGAGGGGACAGGGAAAGAGACCCAGTACTTC
-	TRBV28	TRBJ2-7	many	CASSTQTTGRYEQYF	TGTGCCAGCAGTACCCAAACCACAGGGAGATACGAGCAGTACTTC
TRBD1	TRBV7-6	TRBJ1-1	-	CASSLGLDRDLNTEAFF	TGTGCCAGCAGCTTAGGACTAGACAGGGACCTGAACACTGAAGCTTTCTTT
-	TRBV6-1	TRBJ1-1	few	CASTEPDTEAFF	TGTGCCAGCACCGAGCCGGACACTGAAGCTTTCTTT
TRBD1	TRBV6-1	TRBJ1-5	-	CASSAGGRQPQHF	TGTGCCAGCAGTGCAGGGGGCAGGCAGCCCCAGCATTTT
-	TRBV19	TRBJ1-2	few	CASSTTRETGYTF	TGTGCCAGTAGTACCACCAGGGAGACTGGCTACACCTTC
-	TRBV7-2	TRBJ2-5	many	CASSVDLGTQYF	TGTGCCAGCAGCGTGGACTTGGGGACCCAGTACTTC
-	TRBV29-1	TRBJ1-1	few	CSVADLNTEAFF	TGCAGCGTTGCTGATTTGAACACTGAAGCTTTCTTT
-	TRBV7-9	TRBJ1-1	-	CVSGLREGSTEAFF	TGTGTCAGCGGCTTAAGGGAGGGAAGCACTGAAGCTTTCTTT
-	TRBV20-1	TRBJ1-6	-	CSAREGALNYNSPLHF	TGCAGTGCTAGAGAAGGGGCGCTAAACTATAATTCACCCCTCCACTTT
-	TRBV5-1	TRBJ1-2	-	CASSLASRGYGYTF	TGCGCCAGCAGCTTGGCATCCAGAGGCTATGGCTACACCTTC
TRBD2	TRBV7-3	TRBJ2-1	many	CASSSAGGLWNEQFF	TGTGCCAGCAGCTCAGCGGGGGGGCTGTGGAATGAGCAGTTCTTC
-	TRBV7-2	TRBJ2-7	many	CASSSWGEQYF	TGTGCCAGCAGCTCGTGGGGCGAGCAGTACTTC
TRBD1	TRBV28	TRBJ1-1	many	CASREQGANTEAFF	TGTGCCAGCAGGGAACAGGGGGCGAATACTGAAGCTTTCTTT
TRBD2	TRBV5-1	TRBJ2-1	many	CASARGGSSYNEQFF	TGCGCCAGCGCCCGGGGAGGGTCCTCCTACAATGAGCAGTTCTTC
-	TRBV28	TRBJ2-7	few	CASTPRDGSSYEQYF	TGTGCCAGCACCCCTAGGGACGGGAGCTCCTACGAGCAGTACTTC
TRBD1	TRBV29-1	TRBJ1-1	few	CSGSKVQGGAEAFF	TGCAGCGGATCGAAGGTCCAGGGGGGAGCTGAAGCTTTCTTT
-	TRBV7-2	TRBJ2-7	few	CASSLDGRYEQYF	TGTGCCAGCAGCTTAGATGGGCGATACGAGCAGTACTTC
TRBD1	TRBV28	TRBJ2-5	few	CASSSAGGLEETQYF	TGTGCCAGCAGTTCGGCAGGGGGTCTGGAGGAGACCCAGTACTTC
-	TRBV12-3/TRBV12-4	TRBJ2-7	once	CASSYSYTWTYEQYF	TGTGCCAGCAGCTACTCCTACACATGGACCTACGAGCAGTACTTC
-	TRBV15	TRBJ1-1	few	CATSTDGGITEAFF	TGTGCCACCAGCACCGACGGGGGAATCACTGAAGCTTTCTTT
-	TRBV12-3/TRBV12-4	TRBJ2-3	once	CASSLSVSLSADTQYF	TGTGCCAGCAGTTTATCGGTGAGCTTGAGCGCAGATACGCAGTATTTT
TRBD2	TRBV10-2	TRBJ2-5	-	CASHGLAGVETQYF	TGCGCCAGCCACGGACTAGCGGGAGTTGAGACCCAGTACTTC
TRBD2	TRBV6-2/TRBV6-3	TRBJ2-5	few	CASSYSAGLGSGTQYF	TGTGCCAGCAGTTACTCCGCAGGACTAGGATCCGGGACCCAGTACTTC
-	TRBV5-4	TRBJ2-1	many	CASSRPRGGKDEQFF	TGTGCCAGCAGCCGTCCTAGGGGGGGCAAGGATGAGCAGTTCTTC
TRBD1	TRBV7-9	TRBJ1-1	few	CASTSDRGRETEAFF	TGTGCCAGCACATCGGACAGGGGGCGTGAGACTGAAGCTTTCTTT
-	TRBV20-1	TRBJ1-2	-	CSTSPGVSAGGYTF	TGCAGTACTAGCCCCGGGGTGAGTGCGGGTGGCTACACCTTC
-	TRBV20-1	TRBJ2-7	many	CSARVTVSYEQYF	TGCAGTGCTAGAGTTACAGTCTCCTACGAGCAGTACTTC
-	TRBV7-7	TRBJ2-2	many	CASSRSGATGELFF	TGTGCTAGCAGTCGTAGCGGAGCCACCGGGGAGCTGTTTTTT
-	TRBV4-1	TRBJ2-1	many	CASSQESSTGKSYNEQFF	TGCGCCAGCAGCCAAGAGAGTTCGACCGGCAAGTCCTACAATGAGCAGTTCTTC
TRBD1	TRBV20-1	TRBJ2-7	once	CSARDVTGLDEQYF	TGCAGTGCTAGAGACGTGACAGGGTTAGACGAGCAGTACTTC
-	TRBV12-3/TRBV12-4	TRBJ1-2	many	CASSPKTGVYGYTF	TGTGCCAGCAGCCCCAAGACAGGTGTCTATGGCTACACCTTC
-	TRBV3-1	TRBJ2-7	-	CASSSRRDEQYF	TGTGCCAGCAGCTCGCGACGGGACGAGCAGTACTTC
TRBD2	TRBV29-1	TRBJ2-7	many	CSVGTSVAYEQYF	TGCAGCGTCGGGACTAGCGTTGCCTACGAGCAGTACTTC
TRBD1	TRBV29-1	TRBJ1-3	-	CSVERSGGDGNTIYF	TGCAGCGTTGAGCGATCAGGGGGCGACGGAAACACCATATATTTT
-	TRBV14	TRBJ1-3	once	CASSQWSTLSGNTIYF	TGTGCCAGCAGCCAATGGAGCACCCTCTCTGGAAACACCATATATTTT
-	TRBV28	TRBJ1-2	-	CASSLVGTLYYGYTF	TGTGCCAGCAGTTTAGTCGGGACACTTTACTATGGCTACACCTTC
-	TRBV6-1	TRBJ2-3	-	CASSVQLGAQYF	TGTGCCAGCAGTGTTCAACTAGGGGCGCAGTATTTT
-	TRBV5-1	TRBJ1-1	-	CASREVMNTEAFF	TGCGCCAGCAGAGAGGTGATGAACACTGAAGCTTTCTTT
-	TRBV18	TRBJ2-1	-	CASSPPGIDNEQFF	TGTGCCAGCTCACCACCGGGAATTGACAATGAGCAGTTCTTC
-	TRBV29-1	TRBJ1-1	few	CSVLGADNTEAFF	TGCAGCGTTTTGGGGGCGGATAACACTGAAGCTTTCTTT
-	TRBV11-1	TRBJ2-5	many	CASSQSVTAGVETQYF	TGTGCCAGCAGCCAAAGTGTCACTGCCGGGGTGGAGACCCAGTACTTC
-	TRBV11-2	TRBJ2-5	many	CASSLRAVTGQYF	TGTGCCAGCAGCCTACGCGCCGTCACGGGGCAGTACTTC